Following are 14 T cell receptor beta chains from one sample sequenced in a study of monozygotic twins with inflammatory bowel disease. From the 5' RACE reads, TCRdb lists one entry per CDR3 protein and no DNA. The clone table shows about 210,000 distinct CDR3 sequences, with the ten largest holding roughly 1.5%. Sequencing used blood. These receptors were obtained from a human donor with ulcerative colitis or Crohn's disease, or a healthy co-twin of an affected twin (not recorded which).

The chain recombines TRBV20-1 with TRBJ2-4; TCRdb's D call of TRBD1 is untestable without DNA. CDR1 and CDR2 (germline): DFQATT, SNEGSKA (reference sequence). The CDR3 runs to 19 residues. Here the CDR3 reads CSAHPYKTSGLGGKNIQYF.

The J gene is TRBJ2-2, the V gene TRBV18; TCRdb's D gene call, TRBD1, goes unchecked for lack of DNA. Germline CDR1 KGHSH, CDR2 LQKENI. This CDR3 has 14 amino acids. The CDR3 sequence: CASSPATGGRELFF.

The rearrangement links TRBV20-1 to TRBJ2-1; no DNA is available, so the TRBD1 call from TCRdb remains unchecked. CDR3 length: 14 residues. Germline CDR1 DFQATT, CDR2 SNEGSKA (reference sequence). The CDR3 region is CSASSGGQQNEQFF.

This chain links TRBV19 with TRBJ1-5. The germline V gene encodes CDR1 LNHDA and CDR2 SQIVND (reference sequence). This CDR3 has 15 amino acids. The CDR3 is CASILRGGQDQPQHF.

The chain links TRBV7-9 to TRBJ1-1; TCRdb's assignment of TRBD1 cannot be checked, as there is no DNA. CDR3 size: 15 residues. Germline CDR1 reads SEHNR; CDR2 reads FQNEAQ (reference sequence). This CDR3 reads CASSVRRQENTEAFF.

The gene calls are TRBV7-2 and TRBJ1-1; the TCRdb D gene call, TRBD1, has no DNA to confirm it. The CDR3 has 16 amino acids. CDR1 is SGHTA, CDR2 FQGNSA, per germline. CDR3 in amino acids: CASSLTGGALVTEAFF.

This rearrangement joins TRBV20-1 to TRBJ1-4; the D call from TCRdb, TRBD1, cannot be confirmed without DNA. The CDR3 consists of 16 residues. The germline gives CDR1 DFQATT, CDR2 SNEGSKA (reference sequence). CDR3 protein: CSARKVPSSSNEKLFF.

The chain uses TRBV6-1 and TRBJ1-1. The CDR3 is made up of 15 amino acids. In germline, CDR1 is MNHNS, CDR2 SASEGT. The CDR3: CASSSYHREGAEAFF.

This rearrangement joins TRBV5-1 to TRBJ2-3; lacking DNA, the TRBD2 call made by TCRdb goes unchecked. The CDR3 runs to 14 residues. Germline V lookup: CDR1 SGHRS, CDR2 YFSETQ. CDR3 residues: CASHSGGAEDTQYF. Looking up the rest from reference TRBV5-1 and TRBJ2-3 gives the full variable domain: KAGVTQTPRYLIKTRGQQVTLSCSPISGHRSVSWYQQTPGQGLQFLFEYFSETQRNKGNFPGRFSGRQFSNSRSEMNVSTLELGDSALYLCASHSGGAEDTQYFGPGTRLTVL.

This CDR3 is CSARAGGVVGQFF. The chain uses TRBV20-1 and TRBJ2-1; TCRdb gives TRBD1 as the D gene, but with no DNA this cannot be confirmed. The CDR3 runs to 13 residues. Germline V lookup: CDR1 DFQATT, CDR2 SNEGSKA (reference sequence).

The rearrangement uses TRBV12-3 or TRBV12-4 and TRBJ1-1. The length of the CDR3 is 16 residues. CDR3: CASSLDPRDSYSEAFF.

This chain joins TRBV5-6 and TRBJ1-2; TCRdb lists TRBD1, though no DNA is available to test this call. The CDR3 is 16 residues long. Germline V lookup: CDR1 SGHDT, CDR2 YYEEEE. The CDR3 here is CASSLLPIRVNYGYTF.

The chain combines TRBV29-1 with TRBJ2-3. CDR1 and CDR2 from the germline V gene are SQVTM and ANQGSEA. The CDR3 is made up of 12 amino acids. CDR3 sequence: CSAHKHTDTQYF.

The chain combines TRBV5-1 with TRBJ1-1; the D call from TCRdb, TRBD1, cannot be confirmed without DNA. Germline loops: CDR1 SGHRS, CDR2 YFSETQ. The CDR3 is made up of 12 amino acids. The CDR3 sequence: CASSETGNEAFF.